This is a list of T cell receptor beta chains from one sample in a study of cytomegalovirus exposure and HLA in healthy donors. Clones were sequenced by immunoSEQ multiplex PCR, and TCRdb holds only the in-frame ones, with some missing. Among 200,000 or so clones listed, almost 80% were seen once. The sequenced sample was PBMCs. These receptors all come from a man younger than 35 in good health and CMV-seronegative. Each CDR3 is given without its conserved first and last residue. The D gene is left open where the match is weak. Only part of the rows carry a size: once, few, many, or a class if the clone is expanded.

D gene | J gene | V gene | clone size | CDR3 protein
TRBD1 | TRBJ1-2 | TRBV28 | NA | ASSLGDRAYGYT
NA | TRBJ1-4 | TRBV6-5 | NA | ASSPQGNEKLF
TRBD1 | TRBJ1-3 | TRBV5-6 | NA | ASSSDRAGNTIY
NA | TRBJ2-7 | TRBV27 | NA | ASSFTGSYEQY
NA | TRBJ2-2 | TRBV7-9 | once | ASSPNTVNTGELF
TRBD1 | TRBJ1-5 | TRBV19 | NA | ASSTGQGRRYSNQPQH
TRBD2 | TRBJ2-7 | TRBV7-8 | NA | ASRMTSGNSYEQY
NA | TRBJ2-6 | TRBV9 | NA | ASSVGQAGRKTGANVLT
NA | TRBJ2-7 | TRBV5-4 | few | ASSSGLNYEQY
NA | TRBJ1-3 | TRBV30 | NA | AWSVPAAAAAGNTIY
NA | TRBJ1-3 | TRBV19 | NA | ASIRTVAGEGTGNTIY
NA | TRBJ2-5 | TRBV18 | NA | ASRTNQETQY
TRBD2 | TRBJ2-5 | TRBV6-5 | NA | ASSYGSGGGQETQY
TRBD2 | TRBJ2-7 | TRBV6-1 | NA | ASRGLAGDGEQY
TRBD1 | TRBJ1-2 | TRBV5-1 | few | ASSPLGGTGRVGYT
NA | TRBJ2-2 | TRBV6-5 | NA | ASSYNLGAGSGELF
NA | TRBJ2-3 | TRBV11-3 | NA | ASSPPGTLTDTQY
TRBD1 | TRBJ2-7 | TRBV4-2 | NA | ASSQEGQGFYEQY
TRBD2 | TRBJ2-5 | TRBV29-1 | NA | SVEMTSGRKETQY
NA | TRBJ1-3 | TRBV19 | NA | ASSIRLQGLAGNTIY
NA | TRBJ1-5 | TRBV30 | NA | AWSEEMGNQPQH
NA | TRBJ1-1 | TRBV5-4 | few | ASSLPSQVNTEAF
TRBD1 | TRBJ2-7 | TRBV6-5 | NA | ASSYSGTGLSYEQY
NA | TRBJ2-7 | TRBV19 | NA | ASSIRPGALEQY
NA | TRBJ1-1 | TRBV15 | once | ATSGEGLPRAEAF
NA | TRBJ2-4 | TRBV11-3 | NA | ASSLQVSKNIQY
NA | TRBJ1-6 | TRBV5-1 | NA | ASSRGTESSYNSPLH
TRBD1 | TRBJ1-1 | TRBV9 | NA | ASSVAAGGAVDTEAF
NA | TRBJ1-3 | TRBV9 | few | ASSVDLPGVARGNTIY
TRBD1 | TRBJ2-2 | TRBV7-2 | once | ASSLGPGGNTGELF
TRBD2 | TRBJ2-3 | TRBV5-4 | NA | ASSLAKTSGINTQY
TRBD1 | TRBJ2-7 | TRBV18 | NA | ASSPFGTGAYEQY
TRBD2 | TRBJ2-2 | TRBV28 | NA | ASQRGNTGELF
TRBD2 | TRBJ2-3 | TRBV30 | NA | ALSGRDTQY
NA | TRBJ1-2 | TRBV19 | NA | ASRDAQGFYYGYT
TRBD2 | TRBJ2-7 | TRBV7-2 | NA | ASSLGGLAGNEQY
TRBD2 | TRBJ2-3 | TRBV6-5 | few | ATRTSGKGDTQY
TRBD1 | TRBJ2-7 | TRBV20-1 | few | SARTGNEQY
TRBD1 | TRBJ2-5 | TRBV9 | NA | ASSMTGAAVNQY
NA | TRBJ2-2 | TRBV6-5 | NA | ASSYSYNTGELF
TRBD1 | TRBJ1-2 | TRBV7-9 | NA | ASSPGGVYGYT
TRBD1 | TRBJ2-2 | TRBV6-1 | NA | ASSGQGALTGELF
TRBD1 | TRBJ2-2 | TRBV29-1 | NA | SAYRDRDTGELF
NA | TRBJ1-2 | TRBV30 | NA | AWSGEPGYGYT
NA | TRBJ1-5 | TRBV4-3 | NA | ASSQDREGQPQH
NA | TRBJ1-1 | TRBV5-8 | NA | ASSLNRDTEAF